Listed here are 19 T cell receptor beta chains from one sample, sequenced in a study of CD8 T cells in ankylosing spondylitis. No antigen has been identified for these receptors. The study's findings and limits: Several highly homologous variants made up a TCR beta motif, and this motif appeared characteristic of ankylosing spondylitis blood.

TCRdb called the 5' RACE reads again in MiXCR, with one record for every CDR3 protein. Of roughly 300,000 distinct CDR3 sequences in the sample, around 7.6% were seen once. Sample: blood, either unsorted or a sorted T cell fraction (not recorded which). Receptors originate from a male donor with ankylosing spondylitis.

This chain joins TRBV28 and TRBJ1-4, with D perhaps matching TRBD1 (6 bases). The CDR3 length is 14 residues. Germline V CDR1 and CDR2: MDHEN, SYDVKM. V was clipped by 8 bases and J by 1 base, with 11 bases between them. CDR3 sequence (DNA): TGTGCCAGCCGTGGAGGGGGAACTAATGAAAAACTGTTTTTT. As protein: CASRGGGTNEKLFF.

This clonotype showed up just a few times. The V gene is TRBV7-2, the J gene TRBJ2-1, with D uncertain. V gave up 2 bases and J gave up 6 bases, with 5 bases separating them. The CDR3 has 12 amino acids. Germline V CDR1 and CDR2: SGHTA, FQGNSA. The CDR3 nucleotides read TGTGCCAGCAGCTTAAATCCCAATGAGCAGTTCTTC. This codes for CASSLNPNEQFF.

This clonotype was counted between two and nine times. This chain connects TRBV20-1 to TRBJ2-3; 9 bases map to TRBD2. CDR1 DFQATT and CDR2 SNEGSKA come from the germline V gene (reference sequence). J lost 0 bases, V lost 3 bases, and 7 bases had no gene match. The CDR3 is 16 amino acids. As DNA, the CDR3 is TGCAGTGCTAGCCTGACTAGCGGTGCTAGCACAGATACGCAGTATTTT. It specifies CSASLTSGASTDTQYF.

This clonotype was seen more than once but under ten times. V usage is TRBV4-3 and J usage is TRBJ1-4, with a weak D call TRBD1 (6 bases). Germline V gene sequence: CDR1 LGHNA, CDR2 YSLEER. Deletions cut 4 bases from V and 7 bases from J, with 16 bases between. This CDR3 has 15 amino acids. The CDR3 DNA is TGCGCCAGCAGCCCAATCGGGGGGCTTGGTGAAAAACTGTTTTTT. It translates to CASSPIGGLGEKLFF.

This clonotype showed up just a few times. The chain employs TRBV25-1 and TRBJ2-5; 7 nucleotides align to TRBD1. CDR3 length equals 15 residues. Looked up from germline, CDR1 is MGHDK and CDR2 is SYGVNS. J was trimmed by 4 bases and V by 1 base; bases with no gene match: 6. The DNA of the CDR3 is TGTGCCAGCAGTGAATTAGTAGGGGGCGGAGAGACCCAGTACTTC. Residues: CASSELVGGGETQYF.

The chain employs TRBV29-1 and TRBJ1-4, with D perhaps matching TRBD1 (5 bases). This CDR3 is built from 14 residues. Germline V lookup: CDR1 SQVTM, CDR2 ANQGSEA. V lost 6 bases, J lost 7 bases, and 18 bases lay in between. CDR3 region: CSVARAGTGEKLFF. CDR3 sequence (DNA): TGCAGCGTGGCACGGGCGGGGACGGGTGAAAAACTGTTTTTT.

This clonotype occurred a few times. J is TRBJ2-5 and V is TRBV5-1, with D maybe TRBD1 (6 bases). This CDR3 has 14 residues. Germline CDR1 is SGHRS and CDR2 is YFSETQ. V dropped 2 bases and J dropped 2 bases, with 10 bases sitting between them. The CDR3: CASSLDRIQETQYF. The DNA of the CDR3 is TGCGCCAGCAGCTTAGACAGGATTCAAGAGACCCAGTACTTC.

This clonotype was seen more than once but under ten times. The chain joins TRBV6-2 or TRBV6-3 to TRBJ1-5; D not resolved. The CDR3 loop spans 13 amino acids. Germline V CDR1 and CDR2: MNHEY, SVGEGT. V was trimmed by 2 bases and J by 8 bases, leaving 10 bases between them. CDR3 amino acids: CASSYQVVKPQHF. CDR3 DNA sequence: TGTGCCAGCAGTTACCAGGTGGTTAAGCCCCAGCATTTT.

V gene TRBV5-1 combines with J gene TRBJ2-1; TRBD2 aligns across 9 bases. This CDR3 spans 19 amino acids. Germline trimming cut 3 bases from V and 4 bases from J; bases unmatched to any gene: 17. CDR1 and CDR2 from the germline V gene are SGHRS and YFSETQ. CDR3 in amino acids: CASSSGVTSGTLIYNEQFF. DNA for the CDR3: TGCGCCAGCAGCTCCGGGGTGACTAGCGGCACCCTGATTTACAATGAGCAGTTCTTC. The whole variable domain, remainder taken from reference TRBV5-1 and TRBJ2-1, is KAGVTQTPRYLIKTRGQQVTLSCSPISGHRSVSWYQQTPGQGLQFLFEYFSETQRNKGNFPGRFSGRQFSNSRSEMNVSTLELGDSALYLCASSSGVTSGTLIYNEQFFGPGTRLTVL.

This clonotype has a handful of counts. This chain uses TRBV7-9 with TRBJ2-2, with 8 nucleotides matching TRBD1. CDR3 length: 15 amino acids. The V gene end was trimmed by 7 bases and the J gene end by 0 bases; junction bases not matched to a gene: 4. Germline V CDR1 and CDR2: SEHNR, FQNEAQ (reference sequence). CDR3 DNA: TGTGCCAGCACCCAGGACAGGGCGAACACCGGGGAGCTGTTTTTT. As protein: CASTQDRANTGELFF. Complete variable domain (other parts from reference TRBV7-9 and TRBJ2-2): DTGVSQNPRHKITKRGQNVTFRCDPISEHNRLYWYRQTLGQGPEFLTYFQNEAQLEKSRLLSDRFSAERPKGSFSTLEIQRTEQGDSAMYLCASTQDRANTGELFFGEGSRLTVL.

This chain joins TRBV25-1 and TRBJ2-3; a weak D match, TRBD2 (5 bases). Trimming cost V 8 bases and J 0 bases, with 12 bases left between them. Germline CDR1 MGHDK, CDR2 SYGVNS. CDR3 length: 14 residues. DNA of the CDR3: TGTGCCAGCGGGAGAGCGGATAGCACAGATACGCAGTATTTT. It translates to CASGRADSTDTQYF.

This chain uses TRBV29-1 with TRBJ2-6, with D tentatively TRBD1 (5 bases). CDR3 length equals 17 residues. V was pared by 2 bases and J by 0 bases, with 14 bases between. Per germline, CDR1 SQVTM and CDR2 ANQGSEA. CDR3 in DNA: TGCAGCGTTGAATGGGCAGGGTGGTACTCTGGGGCCAACGTCCTGACTTTC. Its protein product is CSVEWAGWYSGANVLTF.

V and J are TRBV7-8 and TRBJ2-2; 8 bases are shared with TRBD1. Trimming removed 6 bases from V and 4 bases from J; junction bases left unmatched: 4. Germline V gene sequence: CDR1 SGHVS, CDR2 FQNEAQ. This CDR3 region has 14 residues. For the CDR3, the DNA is TGTGCCAGCAGTCAGGGGGCTGTCACCGGGGAGCTGTTTTTT. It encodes CASSQGAVTGELFF.

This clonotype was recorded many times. CDR3 protein: CASKEQGNYGYTF. The DNA of the CDR3 is TGCGCCAGCAAGGAACAGGGGAACTATGGCTACACCTTC. This chain uses TRBV5-1 with TRBJ1-2; 7 bases align to TRBD1. The trim removed 6 bases at V and 2 bases at J, leaving 4 bases unmatched. The CDR3 is 13 residues long. Per germline, CDR1 SGHRS and CDR2 YFSETQ.

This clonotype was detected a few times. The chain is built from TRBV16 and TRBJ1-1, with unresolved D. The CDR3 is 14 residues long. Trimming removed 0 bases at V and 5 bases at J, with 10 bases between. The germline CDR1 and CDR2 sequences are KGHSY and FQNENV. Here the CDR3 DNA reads TGTGCCAGCAGCCAATCCCAGGTGGGAACTGAAGCTTTCTTT. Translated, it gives CASSQSQVGTEAFF. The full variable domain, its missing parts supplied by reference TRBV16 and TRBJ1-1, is GEEVAQTPKHLVRGEGQKAKLYCAPIKGHSYVFWYQQVLKNEFKFLISFQNENVFDETGMPKERFSAKCLPNSPCSLEIQATKLEDSAVYFCASSQSQVGTEAFFGQGTRLTVV.

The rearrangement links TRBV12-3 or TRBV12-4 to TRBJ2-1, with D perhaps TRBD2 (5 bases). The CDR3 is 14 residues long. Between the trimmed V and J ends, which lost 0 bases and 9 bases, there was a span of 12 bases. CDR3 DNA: TGTGCCAGCAGTTTAGCGGGAGACTCGGCTGAGCAGTTCTTC. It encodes CASSLAGDSAEQFF.

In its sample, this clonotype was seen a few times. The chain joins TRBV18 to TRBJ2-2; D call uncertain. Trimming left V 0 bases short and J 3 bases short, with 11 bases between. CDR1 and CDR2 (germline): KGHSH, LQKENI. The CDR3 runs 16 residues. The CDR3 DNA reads TGTGCCAGCTCACCACCGTGGAAGGCAGACACCGGGGAGCTGTTTTTT. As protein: CASSPPWKADTGELFF.

CDR3 loop: CASSLHPSSGLSYEQYF. DNA for the CDR3: TGTGCCAGCAGCCTCCACCCCTCTAGCGGTCTCTCCTACGAGCAGTACTTC. The J gene is TRBJ2-7, the V gene TRBV7-2; TRBD2 agrees at 7 bases. Germline trimming cut 5 bases from V and 0 bases from J; bases unmatched to any gene: 13. Germline V gene data show CDR1 as SGHTA and CDR2 as FQGNSA. The CDR3 has 17 residues.

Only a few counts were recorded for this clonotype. CDR3 region: CASSLSARGEKLFF. The CDR3, as DNA: TGTGCCAGCAGCTTAAGTGCAAGAGGCGAAAAACTGTTTTTT. V and J are TRBV7-8 and TRBJ1-4, with D hard to call. Per germline, CDR1 SGHVS and CDR2 FQNEAQ. Trimming removed 2 bases at V and 8 bases at J, with 12 bases between. This CDR3 has 14 residues.